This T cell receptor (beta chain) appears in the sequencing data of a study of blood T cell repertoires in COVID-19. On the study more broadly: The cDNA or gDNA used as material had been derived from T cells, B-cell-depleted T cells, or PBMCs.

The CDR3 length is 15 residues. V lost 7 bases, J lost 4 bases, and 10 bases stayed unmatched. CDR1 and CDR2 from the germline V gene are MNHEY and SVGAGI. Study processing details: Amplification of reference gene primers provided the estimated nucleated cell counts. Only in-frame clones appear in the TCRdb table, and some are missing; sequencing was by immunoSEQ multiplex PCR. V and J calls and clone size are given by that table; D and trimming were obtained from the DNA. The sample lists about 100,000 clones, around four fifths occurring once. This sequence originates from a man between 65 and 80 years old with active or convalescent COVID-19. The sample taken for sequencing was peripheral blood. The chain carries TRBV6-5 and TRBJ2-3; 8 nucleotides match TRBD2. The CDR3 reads CASNQGGGFADTQYF. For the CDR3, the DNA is TGTGCCAGCAACCAGGGCGGGGGGTTCGCAGATACGCAGTATTTT.